These T cell receptor beta chains were read from a single sample in a study of blood T cell repertoires in COVID-19. Method: immunoSEQ multiplex PCR; TCRdb's copy keeps in-frame clones and lacks some. The sample carries around 250,000 clones, around 88% recorded once. The material sequenced was peripheral blood. Receptor source: an older man with acute or convalescent COVID-19. Both conserved end residues are part of each CDR3. D genes are given only for firm matches.

TRBJ2-7	TRBV3-1/TRBV3-2	-	CASSQHQAYEQYF
TRBJ1-5	TRBV18	-	CASSPRGEEPQHF
TRBJ1-6	TRBV5-1	-	CASSLATDRLSSPLHF
TRBJ1-3	TRBV15	-	CATTSGGLGNTIYF
TRBJ2-2	TRBV19	-	CASIARDGGELFF
TRBJ2-7	TRBV5-1	TRBD1	CASRTGTGNSYEQYF
TRBJ2-1	TRBV21-1	-	CASSTISGGAYNEQFF
TRBJ2-5	TRBV5-4	TRBD2	CASSLSGRAETQYF
TRBJ2-7	TRBV6-5	-	CASSFPASEQYF
TRBJ1-2	TRBV25-1	-	CASSDNGGYTF
TRBJ2-7	TRBV6-4	-	CASNRKGQGEQYF
TRBJ2-2	TRBV19	-	CASQQIPLPGELFF
TRBJ1-4	TRBV28	-	CASSPTDHNEKLFF
TRBJ2-4	TRBV20-1	-	CSASAGNGNIQYF
TRBJ2-3	TRBV15	-	CATSRGGGRTSTDTQYF